Listed below are T cell receptor beta chains from one sample, sequenced in a study of blood T cell repertoires in COVID-19. Method: immunoSEQ multiplex PCR; TCRdb's copy keeps in-frame clones and lacks some. The repertoire holds about 81,000 clones, with approximately 80% as singletons. Sample: peripheral blood. The receptors shown here come from a human donor in a cohort sampled during active COVID-19. Both conserved end residues are part of each CDR3. A D gene is named only where the DNA matches it firmly. Expanded clones get a size class; other rows say once, few or many, or leave the size out.

>once|TRBJ2-1|TRBV6-1|-
TGTGCCAGCAGTGAACCCCTAGAATGGGAGCAGTTCTTC
CASSEPLEWEQFF
>-|TRBJ1-1|TRBV29-1|-
TGCAGCGTCCAAACTGGGGCGGGAAGAATGACTGAAGCTTTCTTT
CSVQTGAGRMTEAFF
>-|TRBJ2-3|TRBV4-1|TRBD1
TGCGCCAGCAGCCAAGCGCAGGGGGCAGGGGATACGCAGTATTTT
CASSQAQGAGDTQYF
>-|TRBJ2-4|TRBV2|-
TGTGCCAGCAGTGAAGCGGCTGGACAGTCCTTAGCCAAAAACATTCAGTACTTC
CASSEAAGQSLAKNIQYF
>-|TRBJ2-2|TRBV27|-
TGTGCCAGCAGTTTATCCCAGATCACCGGGGAGCTGTTTTTT
CASSLSQITGELFF
>-|TRBJ2-7|TRBV7-9|TRBD1
TGTGCCAGCACTACAAGGGGGGCAGGGGGCGCTTACGAGCAGTACTTC
CASTTRGAGGAYEQYF
>-|TRBJ2-1|TRBV30|TRBD2
TGTGCCTGGAGTGGGCTAGCGGGGAATGAGCAGTTCTTC
CAWSGLAGNEQFF
>-|TRBJ2-3|TRBV5-1|-
TGCGCCAGCAGGATGGGGGGTGATACGCAGTATTTT
CASRMGGDTQYF
>-|TRBJ1-6|TRBV19|TRBD1
TGTGCCAGTAGTCCAACGAGGACAGGTACTACCTATAATTCACCCCTCCACTTT
CASSPTRTGTTYNSPLHF
>-|TRBJ2-7|TRBV27|-
TGTGCCAGCAGTTTTGGTCGGGTTTTGCACGAGCAGTACTTC
CASSFGRVLHEQYF
>-|TRBJ1-2|TRBV27|-
TGTGCCAGCAGTCTCGGGGGGGCTAGAGGCTACACCTTC
CASSLGGARGYTF
>-|TRBJ2-1|TRBV5-6|-
TGTGCCAGCAGCCGGGGGGCTAATCTCAATGAGCAGTTCTTC
CASSRGANLNEQFF
>-|TRBJ1-4|TRBV19|TRBD1
TGTGCCAGTAGTAAGACAGGGAGGACAGAAAAACTGTTTTTT
CASSKTGRTEKLFF
>-|TRBJ1-2|TRBV6-2/TRBV6-3|TRBD1
TGTGCCAGCAGTTACTCGGAGGGGGCGGGAGGCTACACCTTC
CASSYSEGAGGYTF
>-|TRBJ2-3|TRBV19|-
TGTGCCAGTAGTATTCATGTGACAGCGAGAGGCACAGATACGCAGTATTTT
CASSIHVTARGTDTQYF
>once|TRBJ2-5|TRBV24-1|-
TGTGCCACCAGTGATTCCGTAGGACTGGGCCAAGAGACCCAGTACTTC
CATSDSVGLGQETQYF
>-|TRBJ1-1|TRBV5-1|-
TGCGCCAGCAGCTTCCTTAACACAGCTAACACTGAAGCTTTCTTT
CASSFLNTANTEAFF
>-|TRBJ1-4|TRBV30|-
TGTGCCTGGAGTGTACCCATACAAATAACAGAAAAACTGTTTTTT
CAWSVPIQITEKLFF
>-|TRBJ2-1|TRBV28|TRBD1
TGTGCCAGCAGGACACAGGGGGCGTTTTACAATGAGCAGTTCTTC
CASRTQGAFYNEQFF
>once|TRBJ1-4|TRBV7-2|TRBD1
TGTGCCAGCAGCCTTCACAGGGGCCCTAATGAAAAACTGTTTTTT
CASSLHRGPNEKLFF
>-|TRBJ2-4|TRBV2|-
TGTGCCAGCAGGAAGGGAGGTAACCTTTGGGCCAAAAACATTCAGTACTTC
CASRKGGNLWAKNIQYF
>-|TRBJ1-6|TRBV2|TRBD1
TGTGCCACGGGACAGGGGGTTCCTAGCTCCTATAATTCACCCCTCCACTTT
CATGQGVPSSYNSPLHF
>-|TRBJ1-5|TRBV19|-
TGTGCCAGTAGTATAATGGCAGGGGTGGAACAGCCCCAGCATTTT
CASSIMAGVEQPQHF
>-|TRBJ1-2|TRBV3-1/TRBV3-2|-
TGTGCCAGCAGTGTTCACACCCAGCCGGGCTATGGCTACACCTTC
CASSVHTQPGYGYTF
>-|TRBJ1-2|TRBV27|TRBD1
TGTGCCAGCAGTTTATCTGCCAGGGGGCATGGGGGCTACACCTTC
CASSLSARGHGGYTF
>few|TRBJ2-4|TRBV28|-
TGTGCCAGCAGTTTGCGGCTTCGACAGGATAGGGCAAACATTCAGTACTTC
CASSLRLRQDRANIQYF
>few|TRBJ1-2|TRBV7-2|TRBD1
TGTGCCAGCAGCCCCCGGCCCCCGGGACAGAGGACCGGGAACTATGGCTACACCTTC
CASSPRPPGQRTGNYGYTF
>-|TRBJ1-5|TRBV6-6|-
TGTGCCAGCAGTCAACGACGGCCCAGGTTTCAGAGCAATCAGCCCCAGCATTTT
CASSQRRPRFQSNQPQHF
>-|TRBJ1-4|TRBV18|-
TGTGCCAGCTCACCTGAGACAGATCCGGAAAAACTGTTTTTT
CASSPETDPEKLFF
>-|TRBJ2-1|TRBV10-2|TRBD2
TGCGCCAGCAGATCTCGAGAACTAGCGGGGCGCAATGAGCAGTTCTTC
CASRSRELAGRNEQFF
>-|TRBJ2-4|TRBV21-1|-
TGTGCCAGCAGCAAAGCGGCAGGGGTGGGCAAAAACATTCAGTACTTC
CASSKAAGVGKNIQYF
>-|TRBJ2-7|TRBV29-1|TRBD2
TGCAGCGTTGAGTTCAGAGCGGGGATCTCCTACGAGCAGTACTTC
CSVEFRAGISYEQYF
>few|TRBJ1-5|TRBV24-1|-
TGTGCCACCAGTGACAACAGGGCCCAGCCCCAGCATTTT
CATSDNRAQPQHF
>-|TRBJ2-1|TRBV12-5|-
TGTGCTAGTGGTTTGCTTGCAGGTGCCGGTGAGCAGTTCTTC
CASGLLAGAGEQFF
>-|TRBJ1-1|TRBV11-2|-
TGTGCCAGCAGCTCCACAGGGATGAACACTGAAGCTTTCTTT
CASSSTGMNTEAFF